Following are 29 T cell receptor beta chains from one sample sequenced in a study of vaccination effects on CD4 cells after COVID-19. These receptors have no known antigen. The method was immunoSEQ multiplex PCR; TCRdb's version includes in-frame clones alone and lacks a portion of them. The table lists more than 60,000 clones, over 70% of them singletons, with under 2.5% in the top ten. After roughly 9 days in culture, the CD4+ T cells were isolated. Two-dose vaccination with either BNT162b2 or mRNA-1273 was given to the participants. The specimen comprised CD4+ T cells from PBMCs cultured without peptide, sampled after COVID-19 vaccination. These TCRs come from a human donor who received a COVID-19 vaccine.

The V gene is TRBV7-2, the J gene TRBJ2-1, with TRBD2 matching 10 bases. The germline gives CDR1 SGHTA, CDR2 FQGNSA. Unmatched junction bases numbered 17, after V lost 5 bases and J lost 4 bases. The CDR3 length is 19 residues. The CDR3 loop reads CASSPLLERGGSPYNEQFF. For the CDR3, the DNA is TGTGCCAGCAGCCCTCTCTTGGAGCGGGGGGGTTCCCCATACAATGAGCAGTTCTTC.

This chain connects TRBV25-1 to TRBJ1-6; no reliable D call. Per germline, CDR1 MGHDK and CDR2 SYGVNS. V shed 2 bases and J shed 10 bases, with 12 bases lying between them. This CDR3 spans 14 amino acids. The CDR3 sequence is CASSEIPPKSPLHF. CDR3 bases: TGTGCCAGCAGTGAAATCCCGCCGAAATCACCCCTCCACTTT.

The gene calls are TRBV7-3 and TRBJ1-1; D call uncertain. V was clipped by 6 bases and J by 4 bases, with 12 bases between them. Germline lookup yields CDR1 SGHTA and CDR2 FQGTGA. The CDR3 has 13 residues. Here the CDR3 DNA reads TGTGCCAGCAGTAGGGATTTTGGCACTGAAGCTTTCTTT. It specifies CASSRDFGTEAFF.

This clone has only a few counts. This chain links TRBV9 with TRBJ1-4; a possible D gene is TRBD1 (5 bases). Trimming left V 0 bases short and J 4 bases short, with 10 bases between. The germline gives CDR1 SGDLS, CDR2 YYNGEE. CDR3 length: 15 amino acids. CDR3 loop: CASSVGGSLNEKLFF. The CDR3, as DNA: TGTGCCAGCAGCGTAGGGGGCAGCCTTAATGAAAAACTGTTTTTT.

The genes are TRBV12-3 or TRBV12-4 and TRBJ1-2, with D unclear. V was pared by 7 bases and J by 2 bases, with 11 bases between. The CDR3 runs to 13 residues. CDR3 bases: TGTGCCAGCACCCCCGTTGTAAACTATGGCTACACCTTC. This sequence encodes CASTPVVNYGYTF.

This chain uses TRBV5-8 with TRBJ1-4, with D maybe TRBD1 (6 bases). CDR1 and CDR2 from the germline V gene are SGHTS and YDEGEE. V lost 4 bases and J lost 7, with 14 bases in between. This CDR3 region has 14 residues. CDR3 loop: CASSLQGLGEKLFF. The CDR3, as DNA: TGTGCCAGCAGCCTGCAGGGGCTTGGTGAAAAACTGTTTTTT.

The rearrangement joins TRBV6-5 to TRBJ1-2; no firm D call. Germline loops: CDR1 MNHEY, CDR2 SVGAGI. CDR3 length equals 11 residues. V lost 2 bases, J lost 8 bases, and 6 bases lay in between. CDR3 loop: CASSYGGGYTF. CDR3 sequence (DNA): TGTGCCAGCAGTTACGGCGGCGGCTACACCTTC.

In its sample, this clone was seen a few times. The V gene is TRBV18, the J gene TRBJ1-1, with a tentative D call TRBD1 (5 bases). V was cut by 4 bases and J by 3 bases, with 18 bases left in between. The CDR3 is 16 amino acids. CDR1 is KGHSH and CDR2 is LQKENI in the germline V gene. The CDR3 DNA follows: TGTGCCAGCTCACAGGCAGCTCAGGGTAGGTACACTGAAGCTTTCTTT. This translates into CASSQAAQGRYTEAFF.

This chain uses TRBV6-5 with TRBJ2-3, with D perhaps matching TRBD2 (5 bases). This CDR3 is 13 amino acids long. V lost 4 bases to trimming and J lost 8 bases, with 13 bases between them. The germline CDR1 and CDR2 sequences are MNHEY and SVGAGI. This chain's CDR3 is CASSWTASGTQYF. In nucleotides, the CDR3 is TGTGCCAGCAGTTGGACTGCCTCGGGTACGCAGTATTTT.

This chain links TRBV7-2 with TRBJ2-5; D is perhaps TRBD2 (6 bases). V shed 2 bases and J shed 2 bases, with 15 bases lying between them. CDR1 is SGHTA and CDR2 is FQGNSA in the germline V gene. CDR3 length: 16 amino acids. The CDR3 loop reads CASSLQVGGEQETQYF. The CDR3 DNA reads TGTGCCAGCAGCTTACAGGTTGGCGGGGAACAAGAGACCCAGTACTTC.

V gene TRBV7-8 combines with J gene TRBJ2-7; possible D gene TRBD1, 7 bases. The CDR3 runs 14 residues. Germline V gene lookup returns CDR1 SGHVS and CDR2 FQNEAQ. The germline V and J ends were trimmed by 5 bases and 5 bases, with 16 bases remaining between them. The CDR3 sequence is CASSRQGGGDEQYV. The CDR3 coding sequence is TGTGCCAGCAGCCGCCAGGGGGGCGGGGACGAGCAGTACGTC.

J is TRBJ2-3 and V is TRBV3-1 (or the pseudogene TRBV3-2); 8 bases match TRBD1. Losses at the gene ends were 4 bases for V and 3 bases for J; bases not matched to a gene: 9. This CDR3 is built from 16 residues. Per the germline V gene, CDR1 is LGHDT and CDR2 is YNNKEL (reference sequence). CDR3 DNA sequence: TGTGCCAGCAGCCTAAATCCAGGGGGCTCGACAGATACGCAGTATTTT. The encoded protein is CASSLNPGGSTDTQYF.

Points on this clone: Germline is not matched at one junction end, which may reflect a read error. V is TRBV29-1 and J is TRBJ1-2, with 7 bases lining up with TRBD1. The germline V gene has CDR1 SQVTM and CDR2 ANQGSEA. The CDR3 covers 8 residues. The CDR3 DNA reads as TGCAGCGTCTCAGGGGGGGCCTTC. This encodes CSVSGGAF. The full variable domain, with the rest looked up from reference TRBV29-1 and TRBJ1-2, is SAVISQKPSRDICQRGTSLTIQCQVDSQVTMMFWYRQQPGQSLTLIATANQGSEATYESGFVIDKFPISRPNLTFSTLTVSNMSPEDSSIYLCSVSGGAFGSGTRLTVV.

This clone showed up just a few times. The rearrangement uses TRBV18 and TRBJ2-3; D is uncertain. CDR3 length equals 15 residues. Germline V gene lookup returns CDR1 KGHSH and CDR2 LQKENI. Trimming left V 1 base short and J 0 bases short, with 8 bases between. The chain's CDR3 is CASSPQYPSTDTQYF. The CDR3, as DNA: TGTGCCAGCTCACCACAGTATCCGAGCACAGATACGCAGTATTTT.

Here the CDR3 reads CASSTREDEQFF. The CDR3, as DNA: TGTGCCAGTAGTACCCGGGAAGATGAGCAGTTCTTC. The rearrangement joins TRBV19 to TRBJ2-1, with a tentative D call TRBD2 (5 bases). Trimming stripped 4 bases from V and 8 bases from J, with 9 bases between. The CDR3 extends over 12 amino acids. Looked up from germline, CDR1 is LNHDA and CDR2 is SQIVND (reference sequence).

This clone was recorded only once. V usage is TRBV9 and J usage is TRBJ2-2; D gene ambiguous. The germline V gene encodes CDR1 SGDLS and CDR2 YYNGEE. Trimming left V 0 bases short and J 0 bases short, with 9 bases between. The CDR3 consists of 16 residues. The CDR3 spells CASSVDQRPNTGELFF. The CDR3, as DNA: TGTGCCAGCAGCGTAGATCAACGGCCGAACACCGGGGAGCTGTTTTTT.

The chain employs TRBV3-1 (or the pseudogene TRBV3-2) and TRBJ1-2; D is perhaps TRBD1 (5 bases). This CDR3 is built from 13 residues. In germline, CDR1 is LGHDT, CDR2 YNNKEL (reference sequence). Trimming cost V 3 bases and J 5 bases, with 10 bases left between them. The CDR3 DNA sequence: TGTGCCAGCAGCCACGGGACGGATTATGGCTACACCTTC. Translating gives CASSHGTDYGYTF.

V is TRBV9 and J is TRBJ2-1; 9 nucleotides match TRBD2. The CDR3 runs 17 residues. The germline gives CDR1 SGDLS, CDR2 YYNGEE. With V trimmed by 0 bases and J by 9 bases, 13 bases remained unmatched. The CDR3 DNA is TGTGCCAGCAGCGTAGGTTGGGGCGGGGGGGCCCGGGGTGAGCAGTTCTTC. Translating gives CASSVGWGGGARGEQFF.

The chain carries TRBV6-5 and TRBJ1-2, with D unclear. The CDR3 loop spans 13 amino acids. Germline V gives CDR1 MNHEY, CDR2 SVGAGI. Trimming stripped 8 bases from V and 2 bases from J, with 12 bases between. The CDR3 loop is CASGETRNYGYTF. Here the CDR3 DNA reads TGTGCCAGCGGCGAGACAAGAAACTATGGCTACACCTTC.

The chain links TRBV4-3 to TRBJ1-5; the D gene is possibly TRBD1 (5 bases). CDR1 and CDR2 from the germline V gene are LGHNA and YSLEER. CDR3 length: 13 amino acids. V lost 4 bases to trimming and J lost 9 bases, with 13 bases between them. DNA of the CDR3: TGCGCCAGCAGCCTGGGGAAGGGGCGGCCCCAGCATTTT. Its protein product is CASSLGKGRPQHF.

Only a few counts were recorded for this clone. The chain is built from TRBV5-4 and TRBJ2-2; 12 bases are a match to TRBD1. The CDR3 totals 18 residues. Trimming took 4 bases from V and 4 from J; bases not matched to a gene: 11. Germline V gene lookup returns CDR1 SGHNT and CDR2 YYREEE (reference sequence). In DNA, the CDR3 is TGTGCCAGCAGCCCGGATGGGGGGACAGGGGGCACCACCGGGGAGCTGTTTTTT. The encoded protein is CASSPDGGTGGTTGELFF.

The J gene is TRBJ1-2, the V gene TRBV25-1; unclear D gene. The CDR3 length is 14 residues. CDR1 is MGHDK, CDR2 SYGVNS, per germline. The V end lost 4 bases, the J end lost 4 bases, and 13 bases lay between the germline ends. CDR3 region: CASSGVGGSYGYTF. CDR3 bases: TGTGCCAGCAGTGGAGTGGGAGGCAGCTATGGCTACACCTTC.

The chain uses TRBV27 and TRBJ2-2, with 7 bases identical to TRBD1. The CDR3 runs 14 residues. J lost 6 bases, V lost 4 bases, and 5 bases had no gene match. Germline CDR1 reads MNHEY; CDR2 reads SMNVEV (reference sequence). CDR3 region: CASSYRGIAGELFF. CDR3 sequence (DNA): TGTGCCAGCAGTTACAGGGGAATTGCCGGGGAGCTGTTTTTT.

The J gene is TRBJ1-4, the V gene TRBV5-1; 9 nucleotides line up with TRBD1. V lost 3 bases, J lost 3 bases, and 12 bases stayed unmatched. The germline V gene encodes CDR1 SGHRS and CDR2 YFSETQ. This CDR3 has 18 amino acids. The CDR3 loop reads CASSSPSGGQGANEKLFF. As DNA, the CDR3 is TGCGCCAGCAGCTCACCGAGCGGGGGACAGGGCGCTAATGAAAAACTGTTTTTT.

The CDR3 loop reads CASSFGPGTDTQYF. For the CDR3, the DNA is TGCGCCAGCAGCTTTGGGCCCGGCACAGATACGCAGTATTTT. The chain recombines TRBV5-1 with TRBJ2-3; D unclear. Trimming removed 2 bases from V and 1 base from J, with 8 bases in between. Germline values: CDR1 SGHRS, CDR2 YFSETQ. The CDR3 spans 14 residues.

DNA of the CDR3: TGTGCCAGCAGCTTAGGGGGGCGGGACAGCTATGGCTACACCTTC. Residues: CASSLGGRDSYGYTF. The chain is built from TRBV7-2 and TRBJ1-2; 7 positions match TRBD1. With V trimmed by 1 base and J by 4 bases, 6 bases remained unmatched. The CDR3 loop spans 15 amino acids. The germline V gene has CDR1 SGHTA and CDR2 FQGNSA.

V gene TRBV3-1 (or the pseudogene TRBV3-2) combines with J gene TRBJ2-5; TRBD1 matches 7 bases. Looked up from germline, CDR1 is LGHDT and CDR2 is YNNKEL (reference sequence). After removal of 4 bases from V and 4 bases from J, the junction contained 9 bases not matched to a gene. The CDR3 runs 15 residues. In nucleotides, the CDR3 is TGTGCCAGCAGCCCGAAGGACAGGTCGAGAGAGACCCAGTACTTC. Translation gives CASSPKDRSRETQYF.

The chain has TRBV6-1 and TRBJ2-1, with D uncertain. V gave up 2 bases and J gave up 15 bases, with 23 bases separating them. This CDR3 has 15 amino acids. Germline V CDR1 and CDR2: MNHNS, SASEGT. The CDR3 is CASSESAVSTMSRFF. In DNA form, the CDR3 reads TGTGCCAGCAGTGAATCGGCAGTGAGCACAATGAGTCGGTTCTTC.

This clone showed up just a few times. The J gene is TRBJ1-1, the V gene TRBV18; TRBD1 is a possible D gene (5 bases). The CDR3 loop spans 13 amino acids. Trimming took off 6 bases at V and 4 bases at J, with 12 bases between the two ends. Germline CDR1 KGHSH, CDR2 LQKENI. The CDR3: CASSQRGGTEAFF. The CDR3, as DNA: TGTGCCAGCTCCCAGCGGGGGGGCACTGAAGCTTTCTTT.